Shown below are 6 T cell receptor beta chains from a single sample sequenced in a study of T cell responses to AZD1222 COVID-19 vaccine. Using immunoSEQ multiplex PCR, the repertoire was profiled, and TCRdb retains in-frame clones only, with some absent. The sample includes 200,000 to 300,000 clones, 93% seen only once; the top ten take roughly 0.5%. Sequenced material: peripheral blood, taken on day 0 of AZD1222 vaccination. These receptors originate from an adult in good health.

The chain has TRBV2 and TRBJ2-2, with D possibly matching TRBD1 (5 bases). The V gene's germline CDR1 is SNHLY and CDR2 FYNNEI. V was shortened by 7 bases and J by 1 base, with 13 bases between the two germline ends. CDR3 length: 15 amino acids. CDR3 protein: CASNFDSKNTGELFF. As DNA, the CDR3 is TGTGCCAGCAATTTCGACAGCAAGAACACCGGGGAGCTGTTTTTT.

As regards this clone: Distinct nucleotide sequences in the sample also encode this CDR3. V and J are TRBV5-1 and TRBJ2-7; D uncertain. Trimming took 0 bases from V and 2 from J, leaving 6 bases between them. The CDR3 runs to 13 residues. Germline-derived CDR1 and CDR2 are SGHRS and YFSETQ. In DNA, the CDR3 is TGCGCCAGCAGCTTGGGGACCACCTACGAGCAGTACTTC. Encoded protein: CASSLGTTYEQYF. Variable domain in full (rest from reference TRBV5-1 and TRBJ2-7): KAGVTQTPRYLIKTRGQQVTLSCSPISGHRSVSWYQQTPGQGLQFLFEYFSETQRNKGNFPGRFSGRQFSNSRSEMNVSTLELGDSALYLCASSLGTTYEQYFGPGTRLTVT.

This chain uses TRBV2 with TRBJ1-2, with D perhaps TRBD1 (5 bases). Deletions cut 6 bases from V and 4 bases from J, with 15 bases between. CDR1 is SNHLY, CDR2 FYNNEI, per germline. The CDR3 loop spans 14 amino acids. In nucleotides, the CDR3 is TGTGCCAGCAGCTCCGAGGGGCAGATCTATGGCTACACCTTC. It translates to CASSSEGQIYGYTF.

With regard to this clone: The sample holds other DNA sequences that translate to the same CDR3. The V gene is TRBV27, the J gene TRBJ2-7, with 7 bases that match TRBD1. CDR3 length: 14 residues. The germline CDR1 and CDR2 sequences are MNHEY and SMNVEV (reference sequence). The junction had 6 bases not matched to a gene; V was cut back by 4 bases and J by 3 bases. CDR3 in amino acids: CASSSTRTGYEQYF. CDR3 coding DNA: TGTGCCAGCAGTTCTACAAGGACAGGCTACGAGCAGTACTTC.

Notes on this clone: The junction does not match germline at one end; this may be a read error. This CDR3 is CASSLDRKSEAFF. For the CDR3, the DNA is TGTGCTAGCAGCTTAGATAGAAAAAGTGAAGCTTTCTTT. The chain employs TRBV7-7 and TRBJ1-1; D gene ambiguous. CDR1 and CDR2 (germline): SSHAT, FNYEAQ (reference sequence). The CDR3 has 13 amino acids.

In this sample, this clone turned up once. The J gene is TRBJ1-3, the V gene TRBV18; 9 nucleotides agree with TRBD1. In germline, CDR1 is KGHSH, CDR2 LQKENI. This CDR3 has 13 amino acids. V shed 3 bases, J shed 7 bases, and the junction held 1 base outside the gene matches. The CDR3 DNA sequence: TGTGCCAGCTCACCCGGACAGGGGAACACCATATATTTT. Translation: CASSPGQGNTIYF.